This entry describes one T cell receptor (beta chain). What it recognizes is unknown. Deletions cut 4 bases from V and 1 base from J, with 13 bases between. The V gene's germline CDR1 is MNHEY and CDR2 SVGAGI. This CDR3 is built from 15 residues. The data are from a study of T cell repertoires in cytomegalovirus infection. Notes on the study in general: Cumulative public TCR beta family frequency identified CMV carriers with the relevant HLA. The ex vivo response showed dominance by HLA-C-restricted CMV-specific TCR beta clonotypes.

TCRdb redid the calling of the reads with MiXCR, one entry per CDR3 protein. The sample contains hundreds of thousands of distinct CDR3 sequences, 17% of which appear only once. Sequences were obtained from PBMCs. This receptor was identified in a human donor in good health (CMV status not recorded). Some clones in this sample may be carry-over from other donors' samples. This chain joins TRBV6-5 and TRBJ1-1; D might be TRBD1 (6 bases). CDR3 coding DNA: TGTGCCAGCAGTTCCACAGGGTTGGGGAACACTGAAGCTTTCTTT. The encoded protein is CASSSTGLGNTEAFF.